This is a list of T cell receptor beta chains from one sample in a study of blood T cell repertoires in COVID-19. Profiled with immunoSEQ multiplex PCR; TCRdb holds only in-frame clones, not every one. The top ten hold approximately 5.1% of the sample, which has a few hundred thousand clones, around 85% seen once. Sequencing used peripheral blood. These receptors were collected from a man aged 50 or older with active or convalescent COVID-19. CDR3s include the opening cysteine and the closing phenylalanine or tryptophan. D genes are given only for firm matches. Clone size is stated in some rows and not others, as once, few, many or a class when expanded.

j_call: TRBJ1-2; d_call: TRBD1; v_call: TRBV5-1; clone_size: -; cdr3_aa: CASQGQGYGYTF; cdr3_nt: TGCGCCAGCCAAGGACAGGGCTATGGCTACACCTTC
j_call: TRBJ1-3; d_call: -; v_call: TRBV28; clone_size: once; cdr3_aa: CASSFLERNTIYF; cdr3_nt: TGTGCCAGCAGTTTTCTCGAGAGAAACACCATATATTTT
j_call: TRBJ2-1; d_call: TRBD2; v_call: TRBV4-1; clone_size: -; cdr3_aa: CASIGGSGGNEQFF; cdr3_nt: TGCGCCAGCATAGGCGGGAGCGGGGGGAATGAGCAGTTCTTC
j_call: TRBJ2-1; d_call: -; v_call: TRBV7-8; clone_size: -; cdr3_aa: CASSSQASVPIWDEQFF; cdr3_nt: TGTGCCAGCAGCTCACAAGCTAGCGTACCCATATGGGATGAGCAGTTCTTC
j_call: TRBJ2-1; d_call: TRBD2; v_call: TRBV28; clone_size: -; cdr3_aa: CASSLSGSGRWDNEQFF; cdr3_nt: TGTGCCAGCAGTTTAAGCGGTAGCGGGAGATGGGACAATGAGCAGTTCTTC
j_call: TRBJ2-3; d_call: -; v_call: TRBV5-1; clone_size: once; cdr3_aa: CASSSGPGGTDTQYF; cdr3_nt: TGCGCCAGCAGCTCGGGACCGGGGGGCACAGATACGCAGTATTTT
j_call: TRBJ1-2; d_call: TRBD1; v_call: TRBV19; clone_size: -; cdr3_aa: CASSIADRGRYGYTF; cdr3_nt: TGTGCCAGTAGTATAGCGGACAGGGGGCGTTATGGCTACACCTTC
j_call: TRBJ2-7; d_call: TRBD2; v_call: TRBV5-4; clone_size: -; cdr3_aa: CASSPWEGLSGSYEQYF; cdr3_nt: TGTGCCAGCAGCCCCTGGGAGGGGCTTTCAGGCTCCTACGAGCAGTACTTC
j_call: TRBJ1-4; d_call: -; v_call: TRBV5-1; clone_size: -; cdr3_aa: CASAQTATNEKLFF; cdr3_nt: TGCGCCAGCGCACAGACAGCAACTAATGAAAAACTGTTTTTT
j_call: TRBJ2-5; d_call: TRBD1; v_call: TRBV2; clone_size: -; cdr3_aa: CASGGTGVPETQYF; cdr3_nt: TGTGCCAGCGGGGGGACAGGGGTGCCGGAGACCCAGTACTTC
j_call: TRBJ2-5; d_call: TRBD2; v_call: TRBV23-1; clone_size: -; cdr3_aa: CASSHLTSGRKETQYF; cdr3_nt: TGCGCCAGCAGTCACCTTACTAGCGGGAGGAAAGAGACCCAGTACTTC
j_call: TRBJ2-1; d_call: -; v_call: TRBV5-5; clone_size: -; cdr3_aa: CASSLSRNEQFF; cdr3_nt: TGTGCCAGCAGCTTATCCCGGAATGAGCAGTTCTTC
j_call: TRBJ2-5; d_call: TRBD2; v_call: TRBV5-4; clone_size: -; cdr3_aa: CASSLHGRETQYF; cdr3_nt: TGTGCCAGCAGCTTACACGGGAGGGAGACCCAGTACTTC
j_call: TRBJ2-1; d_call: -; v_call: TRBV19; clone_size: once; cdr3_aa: CASSTTVVFPDNEQFF; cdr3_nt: TGTGCCAGTAGTACGACAGTGGTTTTTCCGGACAATGAGCAGTTCTTC
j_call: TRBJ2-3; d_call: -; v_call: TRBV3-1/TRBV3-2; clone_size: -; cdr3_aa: CASSYTTLGVQYF; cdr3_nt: TGTGCCAGCAGCTATACTACCCTGGGAGTGCAGTATTTT
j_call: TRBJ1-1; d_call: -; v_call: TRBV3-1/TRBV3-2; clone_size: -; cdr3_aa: CASSHGRGTEAFF; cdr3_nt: TGTGCCAGCAGCCATGGCAGGGGCACTGAAGCTTTCTTT
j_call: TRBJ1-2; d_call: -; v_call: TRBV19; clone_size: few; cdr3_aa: CASSIGGGDGYTF; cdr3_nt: TGTGCCAGTAGTATTGGGGGGGGCGATGGCTACACCTTC
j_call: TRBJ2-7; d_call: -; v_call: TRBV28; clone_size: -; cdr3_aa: CASSLVQTYEQYF; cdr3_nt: TGTGCCAGCAGTTTGGTCCAGACCTACGAGCAGTACTTC
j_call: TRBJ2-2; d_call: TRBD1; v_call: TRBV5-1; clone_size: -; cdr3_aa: CASSAGTGGNTGELFF; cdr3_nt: TGCGCCAGCAGCGCCGGGACAGGGGGTAACACCGGGGAGCTGTTTTTT
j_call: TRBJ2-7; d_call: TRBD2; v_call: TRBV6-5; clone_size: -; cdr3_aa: CAIKRGTSWVEQYF; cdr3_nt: TGTGCCATCAAGAGAGGGACTAGTTGGGTCGAGCAGTACTTC
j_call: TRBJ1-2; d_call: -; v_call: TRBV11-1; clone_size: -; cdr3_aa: CASSPTQGSLGYTF; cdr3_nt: TGTGCCAGCAGCCCTACACAGGGCTCATTAGGCTACACCTTC
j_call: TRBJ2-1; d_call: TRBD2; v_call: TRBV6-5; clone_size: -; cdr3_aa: CASSQWTSGSEQFF; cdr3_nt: TGTGCCAGCAGTCAATGGACTAGCGGGAGTGAGCAGTTCTTC
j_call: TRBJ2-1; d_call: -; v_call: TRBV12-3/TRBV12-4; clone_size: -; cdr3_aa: CASSFGGDNEQFF; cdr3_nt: TGTGCCAGCAGTTTCGGCGGAGACAATGAGCAGTTCTTC
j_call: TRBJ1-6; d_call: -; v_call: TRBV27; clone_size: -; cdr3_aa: CASSPHSYNSPLHF; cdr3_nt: TGTGCCAGCAGTCCCCACTCCTATAATTCACCCCTCCACTTT
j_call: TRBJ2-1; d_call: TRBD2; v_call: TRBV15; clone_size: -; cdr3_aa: CATSAGVYNEQFF; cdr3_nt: TGTGCGACGTCAGCGGGAGTATACAATGAGCAGTTCTTC
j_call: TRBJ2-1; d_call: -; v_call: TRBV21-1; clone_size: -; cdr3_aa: CASSKPPGTSGNEQFF; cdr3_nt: TGTGCCAGCAGCAAACCACCCGGGACTAGCGGCAATGAGCAGTTCTTC
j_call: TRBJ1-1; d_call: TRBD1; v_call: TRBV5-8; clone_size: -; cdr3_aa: CASSLRGLGAFF; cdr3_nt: TGTGCCAGCAGCTTGAGGGGGCTAGGGGCTTTCTTT
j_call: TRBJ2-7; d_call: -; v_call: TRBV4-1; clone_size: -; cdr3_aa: CASSQDRGEASAQQYF; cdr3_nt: TGCGCCAGCAGCCAAGATAGGGGCGAGGCGTCGGCTCAGCAGTACTTC
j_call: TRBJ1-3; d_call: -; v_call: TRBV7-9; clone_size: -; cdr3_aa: CASSLGARMTGNTIYF; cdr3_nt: TGTGCCAGCAGCTTAGGGGCGCGTATGACTGGAAACACCATATATTTT
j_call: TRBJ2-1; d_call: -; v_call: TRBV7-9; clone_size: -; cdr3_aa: CASSLLSGTYNEQFF; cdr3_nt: TGTGCCAGCAGCTTGCTCAGCGGTACCTACAATGAGCAGTTCTTC
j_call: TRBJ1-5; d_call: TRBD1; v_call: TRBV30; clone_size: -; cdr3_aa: CAWSAGQGYSNQPQHF; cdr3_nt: TGTGCCTGGAGTGCGGGACAGGGGTATAGCAATCAGCCCCAGCATTTT
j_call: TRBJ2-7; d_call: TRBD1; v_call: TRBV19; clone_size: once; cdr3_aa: CASSTPDRGSYEQYF; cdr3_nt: TGTGCCAGTAGTACACCGGACAGGGGTTCCTACGAGCAGTACTTC
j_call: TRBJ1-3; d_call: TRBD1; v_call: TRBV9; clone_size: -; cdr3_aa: CASSVGPRQGSGNTIYF; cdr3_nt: TGTGCCAGCAGCGTAGGGCCCCGACAGGGTTCTGGAAACACCATATATTTT
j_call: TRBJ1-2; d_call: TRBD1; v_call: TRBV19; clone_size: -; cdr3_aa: CASSTRQGLGVDYGYTF; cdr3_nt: TGTGCCAGTAGTACCCGACAGGGCCTCGGGGTGGACTATGGCTACACCTTC
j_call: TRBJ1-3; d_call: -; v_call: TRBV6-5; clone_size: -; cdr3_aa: CASRTAGVSGNTIYF; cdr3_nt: TGTGCCAGCAGGACCGCCGGGGTTTCTGGAAACACCATATATTTT
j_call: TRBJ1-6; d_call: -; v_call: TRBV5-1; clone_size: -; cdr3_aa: CASSLELRGHSPLHF; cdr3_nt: TGCGCCAGCAGCTTGGAGCTCAGGGGCCATTCACCCCTCCACTTT
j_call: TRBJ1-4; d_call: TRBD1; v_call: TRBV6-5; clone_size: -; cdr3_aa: CASSGTGTVEKLFF; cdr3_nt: TGTGCCAGCAGCGGGACCGGGACAGTTGAAAAACTGTTTTTT
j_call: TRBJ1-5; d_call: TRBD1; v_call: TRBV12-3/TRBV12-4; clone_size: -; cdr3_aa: CASSGTGGLPQHF; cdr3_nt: TGTGCCAGCAGTGGGACAGGGGGCCTTCCCCAGCATTTT
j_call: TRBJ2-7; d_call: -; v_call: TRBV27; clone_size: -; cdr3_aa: CASSLTPLTGYEQYF; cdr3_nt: TGTGCCAGCAGTTTAACCCCACTCACAGGGTACGAGCAGTACTTC
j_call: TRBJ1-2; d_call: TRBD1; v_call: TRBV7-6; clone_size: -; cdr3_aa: CASSSSRGGDRGVHYGYTF; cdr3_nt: TGTGCCAGCAGCTCCTCCCGGGGGGGGGACAGGGGAGTGCACTATGGCTACACCTTC
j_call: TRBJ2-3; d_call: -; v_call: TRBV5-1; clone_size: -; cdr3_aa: CASSISGGTTDTQYF; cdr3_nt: TGCGCCAGCTCGATTAGCGGAGGGACCACAGATACGCAGTATTTT
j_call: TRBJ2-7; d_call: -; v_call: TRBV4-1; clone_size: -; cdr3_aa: CASSQEEGLGYEQYF; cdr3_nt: TGCGCCAGCAGCCAAGAAGAGGGACTGGGCTACGAGCAGTACTTC
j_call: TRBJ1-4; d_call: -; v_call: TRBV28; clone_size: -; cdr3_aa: CASNTLTGGEKLFF; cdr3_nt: TGTGCCAGCAATACTCTCACGGGGGGGGAAAAACTGTTTTTT